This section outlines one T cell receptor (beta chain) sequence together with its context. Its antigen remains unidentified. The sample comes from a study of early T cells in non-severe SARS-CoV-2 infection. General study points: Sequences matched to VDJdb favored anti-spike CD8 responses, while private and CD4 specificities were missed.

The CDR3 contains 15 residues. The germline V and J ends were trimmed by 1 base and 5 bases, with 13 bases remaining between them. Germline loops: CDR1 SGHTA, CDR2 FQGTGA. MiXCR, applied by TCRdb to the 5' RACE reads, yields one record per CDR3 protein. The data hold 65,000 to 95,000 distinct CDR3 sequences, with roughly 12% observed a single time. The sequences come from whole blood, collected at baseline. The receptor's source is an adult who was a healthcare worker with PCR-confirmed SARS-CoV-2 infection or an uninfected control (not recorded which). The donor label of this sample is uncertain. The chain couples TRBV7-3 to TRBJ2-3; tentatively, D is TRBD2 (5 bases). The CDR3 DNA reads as TGTGCCAGCAGCTTAATGGGCGGGCTTCGAGATACGCAGTATTTT. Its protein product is CASSLMGGLRDTQYF.